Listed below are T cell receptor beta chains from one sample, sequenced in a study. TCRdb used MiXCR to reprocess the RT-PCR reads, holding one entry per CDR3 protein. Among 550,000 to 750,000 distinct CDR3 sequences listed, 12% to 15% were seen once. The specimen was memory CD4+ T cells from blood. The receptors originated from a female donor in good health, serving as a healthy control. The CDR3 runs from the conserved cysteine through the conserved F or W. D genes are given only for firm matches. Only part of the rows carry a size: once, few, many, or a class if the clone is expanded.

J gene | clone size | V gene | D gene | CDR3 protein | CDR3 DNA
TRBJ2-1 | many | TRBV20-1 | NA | CSAAALGAGIPYNEQFF | TGCAGTGCTGCGGCATTGGGTGCGGGAATCCCCTACAATGAGCAGTTCTTC
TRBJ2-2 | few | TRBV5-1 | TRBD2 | CASSLASGAANTGELFF | TGCGCCAGCAGCTTGGCAAGCGGGGCTGCGAACACCGGGGAGCTGTTTTTT
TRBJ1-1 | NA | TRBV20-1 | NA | CSARLPVLLGVAFF | TGCAGTGCTAGACTACCCGTCCTCCTCGGGGTGGCTTTCTTT
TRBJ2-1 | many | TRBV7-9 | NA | CASSSTGASSYNEQFF | TGTGCCAGCAGCTCGACAGGTGCAAGCTCCTACAATGAGCAGTTCTTC
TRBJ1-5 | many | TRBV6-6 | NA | CASSNRQDNQPQHF | TGTGCCAGCAGTAACAGGCAGGACAATCAGCCCCAGCATTTT
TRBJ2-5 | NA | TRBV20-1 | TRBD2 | CSGTSGIRETQYF | TGCAGCGGGACTAGCGGTATCCGGGAGACCCAGTACTTC
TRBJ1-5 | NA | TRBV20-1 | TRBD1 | CSAGQGTQPQHF | TGCAGTGCTGGACAGGGTACTCAGCCCCAGCATTTT
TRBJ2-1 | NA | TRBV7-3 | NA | CASSVSAVYNEQFF | TGTGCCAGCAGTGTTTCGGCCGTCTACAATGAGCAGTTCTTC
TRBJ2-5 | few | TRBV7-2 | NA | CASSSEAGLETQYF | TGTGCCAGCAGCTCAGAAGCGGGCTTGGAGACCCAGTACTTC
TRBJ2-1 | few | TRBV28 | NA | CASSLYDSRSYNEQFF | TGTGCCAGCAGTTTGTATGACTCACGCTCCTACAATGAGCAGTTCTTC
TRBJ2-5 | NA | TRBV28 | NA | CASSSSWSGWQGETQYF | TGTGCCAGCAGTTCAAGTTGGAGCGGGTGGCAGGGAGAGACCCAGTACTTC
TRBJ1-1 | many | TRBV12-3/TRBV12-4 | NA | CASSSNLDTEAFF | TGTGCCAGCAGTTCGAATTTGGACACTGAAGCTTTCTTT
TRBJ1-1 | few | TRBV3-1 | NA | CASSQQMTTNTEAFF | TGTGCCAGCAGCCAACAAATGACGACGAACACTGAAGCTTTCTTT
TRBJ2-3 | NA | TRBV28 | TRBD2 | CASSLGTRGSTDTQYF | TGTGCCAGCAGTTTAGGGACTAGGGGTAGCACAGATACGCAGTATTTT
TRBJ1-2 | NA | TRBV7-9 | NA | CASSVGGGDYGYTF | TGTGCCAGCAGCGTCGGCGGGGGGGACTATGGCTACACCTTC
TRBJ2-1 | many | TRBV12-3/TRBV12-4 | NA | CASSWRDPSHNEQFF | TGTGCCAGCAGTTGGCGGGACCCCTCCCACAATGAGCAGTTCTTC
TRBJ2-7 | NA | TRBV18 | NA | CASSEGGTSYEQYF | TGTGCCAGCTCCGAGGGTGGAACCTCCTACGAGCAGTACTTC
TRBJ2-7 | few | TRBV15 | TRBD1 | CATSRQDGTGDEQYF | TGTGCCACCAGCAGACAGGACGGGACAGGAGACGAGCAGTACTTC
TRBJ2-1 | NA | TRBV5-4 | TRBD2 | CASSPTGTRSIGGEQFF | TGTGCCAGCAGCCCGACCGGGACTAGGTCCATTGGGGGTGAGCAGTTCTTC
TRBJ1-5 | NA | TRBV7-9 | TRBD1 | CASSDQGAGQPQHF | TGTGCCAGCAGCGACCAGGGGGCGGGACAGCCCCAGCATTTT
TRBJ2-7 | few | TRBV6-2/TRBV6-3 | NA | CASSLLTGGSEQYF | TGTGCCAGCAGCCTATTGACAGGAGGATCCGAGCAGTACTTC
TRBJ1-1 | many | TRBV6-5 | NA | CASRRDNLNTEAFF | TGTGCCAGCAGACGGGACAACCTGAACACTGAAGCTTTCTTT
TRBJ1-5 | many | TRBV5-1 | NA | CASSPGVNQPQHF | TGCGCCAGCAGCCCCGGGGTAAATCAGCCCCAGCATTTT
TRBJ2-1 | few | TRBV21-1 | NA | CASSKVASGSPGEQFF | NA
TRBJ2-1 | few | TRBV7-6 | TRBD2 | CASSSPGLAEYNEQFF | TGTGCCAGCAGCTCCCCGGGACTAGCGGAATACAATGAGCAGTTCTTC
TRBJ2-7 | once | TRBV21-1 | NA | CASRLTGGSIYEQYF | TGTGCCAGCCGACTGACAGGGGGCTCTATCTACGAGCAGTACTTC
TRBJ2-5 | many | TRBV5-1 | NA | CASSLAGVVETQYF | TGCGCCAGCAGCTTGGCGGGAGTAGTGGAGACCCAGTACTTC
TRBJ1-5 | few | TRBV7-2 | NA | CASSFGGGGARQPQHF | TGTGCCAGCAGCTTTGGGGGAGGAGGAGCGAGGCAGCCCCAGCATTTT
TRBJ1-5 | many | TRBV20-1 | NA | CSARAEPNQPQHF | TGCAGTGCTAGGGCAGAACCCAATCAGCCCCAGCATTTT
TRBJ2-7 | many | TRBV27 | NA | CASSLQGGNEQYF | TGTGCCAGCAGCCTACAGGGTGGGAACGAGCAGTACTTC
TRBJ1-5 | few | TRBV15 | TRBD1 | CATDDGQGYQPQHF | TGTGCCACCGACGACGGACAGGGCTATCAGCCCCAGCATTTT
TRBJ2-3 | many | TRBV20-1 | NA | CSAWWGERDTQYF | TGCAGTGCTTGGTGGGGGGAGAGAGATACGCAGTATTTT
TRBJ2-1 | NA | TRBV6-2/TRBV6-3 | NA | CASSYGPPKPDEQFF | TGTGCCAGCAGTTACGGTCCCCCCAAGCCGGATGAGCAGTTCTTC
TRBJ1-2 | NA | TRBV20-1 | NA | CSATSHSSYGYTF | TGCAGTGCAACCTCTCATTCCTCCTATGGCTACACCTTC
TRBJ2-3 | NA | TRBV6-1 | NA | CASELRGTDTQYF | TGTGCCAGCGAATTGCGGGGCACAGATACGCAGTATTTT
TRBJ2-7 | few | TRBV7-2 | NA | CASSVWGSYEQYF | TGTGCCAGCAGCGTTTGGGGCTCCTACGAGCAGTACTTC
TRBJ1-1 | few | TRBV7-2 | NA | CASSLEVRSEAFF | TGTGCCAGCAGCTTAGAGGTGCGTAGTGAAGCTTTCTTT
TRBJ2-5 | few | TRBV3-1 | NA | CASSQDNRDQYF | TGTGCCAGCAGCCAAGACAATAGAGACCAGTACTTC
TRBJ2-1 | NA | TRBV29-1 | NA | CSAKRGMGTNNEQFF | TGCAGCGCCAAGAGGGGGATGGGGACGAACAATGAGCAGTTCTTC
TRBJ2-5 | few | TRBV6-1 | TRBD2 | CASSEAWWTSGRRPETQYF | TGTGCCAGCAGTGAAGCGTGGTGGACTAGCGGCAGAAGGCCAGAGACCCAGTACTTC
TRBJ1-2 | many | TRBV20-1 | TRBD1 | CSAGDRGGGGYTF | TGCAGTGCTGGGGACAGGGGCGGAGGTGGCTACACCTTC
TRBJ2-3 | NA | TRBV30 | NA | CAWNSGGTSTDTQYF | TGTGCCTGGAATAGTGGCGGGACAAGCACAGATACGCAGTATTTT
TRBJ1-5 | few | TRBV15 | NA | CATSRGGGLRMMPQHF | TGTGCCACCAGCAGAGGGGGGGGACTCCGGATGATGCCCCAGCATTTT
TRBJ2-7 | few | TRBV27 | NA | CASSSGQPYEQYF | TGTGCCAGCAGTTCCGGACAGCCCTACGAGCAGTACTTC
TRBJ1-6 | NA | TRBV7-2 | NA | CASSDQNNSPLHF | TGTGCCAGCTCGGACCAAAATAATTCACCCCTCCACTTT
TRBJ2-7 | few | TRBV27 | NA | CASSDPRSYEQYF | TGTGCCAGCAGCGACCCTCGCTCCTACGAGCAGTACTTC
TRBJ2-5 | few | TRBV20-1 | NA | CSASHRAGEETQYF | TGCAGTGCTAGCCACAGGGCGGGAGAAGAGACCCAGTACTTC
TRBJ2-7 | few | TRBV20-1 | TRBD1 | CSARAPRRTGGNEQYF | TGCAGTGCTAGAGCCCCGAGGAGGACAGGGGGCAACGAGCAGTACTTC
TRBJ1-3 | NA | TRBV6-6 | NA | CASVSASGNTIYF | TGTGCCAGCGTCAGCGCATCTGGAAACACCATATATTTT
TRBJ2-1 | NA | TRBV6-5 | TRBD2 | CASSRPSGRINEQFF | TGTGCCAGCAGCAGACCGAGCGGGAGAATCAATGAGCAGTTCTTC
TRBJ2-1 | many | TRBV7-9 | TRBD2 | CASSPRLAGAYNEQFF | TGTGCCAGCAGCCCCCGACTAGCGGGAGCCTACAATGAGCAGTTCTTC
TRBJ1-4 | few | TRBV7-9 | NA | CASSIGGVEKLFF | TGTGCCAGCAGTATAGGGGGAGTCGAAAAACTGTTTTTT
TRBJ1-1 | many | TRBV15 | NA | CATSRDGQSYTEAFF | TGTGCCACCAGCAGAGATGGACAGAGTTACACTGAAGCTTTCTTT
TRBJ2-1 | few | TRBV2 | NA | CASSIQGGYNEQFF | TGTGCCAGCAGTATACAGGGTGGATACAATGAGCAGTTCTTC
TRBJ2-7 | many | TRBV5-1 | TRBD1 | CASSGTADSYEQYF | TGCGCCAGCAGCGGGACAGCCGACTCCTACGAGCAGTACTTC